These 25 T cell receptor beta chains originate from one sample sequenced in a study of identical twins. TCRdb used MiXCR to reprocess the 5' RACE reads, holding one entry per CDR3 protein. The sample carries more than 1.5 million distinct CDR3 sequences, less than 40% recorded once. Sequenced sample: cord blood. These receptors all stem from a newborn girl in good health.

In its sample, this clonotype was seen many times. CDR3 loop: CSAKRQGAYNEQFF. CDR3 bases: TGCAGCGCCAAACGACAGGGCGCCTACAATGAGCAGTTCTTC. The V and J genes are TRBV29-1 and TRBJ2-1, with 7 bases fitting TRBD1. In germline, CDR1 is SQVTM, CDR2 ANQGSEA. The length of the CDR3 is 14 residues. The junction had 8 bases not matched to a gene; V was cut back by 7 bases and J by 2 bases.

The V gene is TRBV5-1, the J gene TRBJ2-5, with a tentative D call TRBD2 (5 bases). The CDR3 sequence is 16 residues long. Germline V gives CDR1 SGHRS, CDR2 YFSETQ. V was clipped by 1 base and J by 2 bases, with 15 bases between them. The CDR3 DNA is TGCGCCAGCAGCTTGCGGTCGAGGGCTAGACAAGAGACCCAGTACTTC. Translation: CASSLRSRARQETQYF. Filled out from reference TRBV5-1 and TRBJ2-5, the complete variable domain reads KAGVTQTPRYLIKTRGQQVTLSCSPISGHRSVSWYQQTPGQGLQFLFEYFSETQRNKGNFPGRFSGRQFSNSRSEMNVSTLELGDSALYLCASSLRSRARQETQYFGPGTRLLVL.

The chain employs TRBV5-1 and TRBJ2-1; 8 bases fit TRBD2. The J call may be mistaken, given a closer DNA end match to TRBJ2-7. Germline V gives CDR1 SGHRS, CDR2 YFSETQ. The CDR3 length is 22 residues. CDR3 amino acids: CASSLRLRAGDPHISSYNEQYF. The DNA for the CDR3 is TGCGCCAGCAGCCTTCGCCTCCGAGCGGGAGATCCGCATATAAGCTCCTACAATGAGCAGTACTTC.

This clonotype was detected a few times. The V and J genes are TRBV4-1 and TRBJ2-7; TRBD2 matches 10 bases. This CDR3 is 16 amino acids long. The germline CDR1 and CDR2 sequences are MGHRA and YSYEKL. J was trimmed by 6 bases and V by 0 bases; bases with no gene match: 8. In DNA form, the CDR3 reads TGCGCCAGCAGCCAAGAGGCTAGCGGGAGTTTATTCGAGCAGTACTTC. Translating it yields CASSQEASGSLFEQYF.

Note on this clonotype: A read error may be the cause here, since a much bigger clone is one base away. The J gene is TRBJ2-7, the V gene TRBV29-1; TRBD1 matches at 9 bases. Trimming removed 7 bases from V and 1 base from J; junction bases left unmatched: 5. The CDR3 has 13 amino acids. Germline V lookup: CDR1 SQVTM, CDR2 ANQGSEA. The CDR3 is CSGSGTGSYEQYF. The CDR3, as DNA: TGCAGCGGTTCCGGGACAGGGTCCTACGAGCAGTACTTC.

The chain is built from TRBV5-1 and TRBJ2-1; 12 bases map to TRBD2. The CDR3 totals 19 residues. V was pared by 0 bases and J by 9 bases, with 16 bases of the junction left unmatched. Per the germline V gene, CDR1 is SGHRS and CDR2 is YFSETQ. In DNA form, the CDR3 reads TGCGCCAGCAGCTTGGGGCCCGAACTAAGACTAGCGGGAGCTGGTGAGCAGTTCTTC. Translated, it gives CASSLGPELRLAGAGEQFF.

This clonotype was counted between two and nine times. The J gene is TRBJ2-7, the V gene TRBV12-3 or TRBV12-4, with a tentative D call TRBD2 (6 bases). Trimming removed 2 bases at V and 6 bases at J, with 14 bases between. CDR3 length: 14 amino acids. This chain's CDR3 is CASSLKARGGEQYF. CDR3 sequence (DNA): TGTGCCAGCAGTTTAAAAGCGAGGGGAGGCGAGCAGTACTTC.

The rearrangement joins TRBV5-5 to TRBJ1-6; TRBD1 might be the D (5 bases). The CDR3 loop spans 17 amino acids. V shed 5 bases and J shed 4 bases, with 19 bases lying between them. Germline V CDR1 and CDR2: SGHKS, YYEKEE (reference sequence). CDR3 coding DNA: TGTGCCAGCAGGCCGACTTCGACAGTGTCTTATAATTCACCCCTCCACTTT. Translating gives CASRPTSTVSYNSPLHF.

This clonotype was seen many times. The J gene is TRBJ2-4, the V gene TRBV20-1, with a tentative D call TRBD2 (6 bases). The CDR3 is made up of 13 amino acids. The V and J ends lost 0 bases and 3 bases respectively, with 6 bases between them. CDR1 and CDR2 from the germline V gene are DFQATT and SNEGSKA (reference sequence). CDR3 bases: TGCAGTGCTAGAGACGGGAGCAAAAACATTCAGTACTTC. Residues: CSARDGSKNIQYF.

The chain recombines TRBV20-1 with TRBJ2-7; 9 positions match TRBD1. Germline CDR1 and CDR2: DFQATT and SNEGSKA (reference sequence). This CDR3 is 13 amino acids long. V lost 5 bases to trimming and J lost 5 bases; unmatched junction nucleotides: 7. This CDR3 is CSASRQGGNEQYF. CDR3 bases: TGCAGTGCTTCACGACAGGGGGGAAACGAGCAGTACTTC.

This clonotype was recorded once. The chain is built from TRBV15 and TRBJ2-2, with 10 bases identical to TRBD1. V lost 2 bases, J lost 2 bases, and 14 bases stayed unmatched. CDR1 is LNHNV, CDR2 YYDKDF, per germline (reference sequence). The CDR3 sequence is 20 residues long. The CDR3 region is CATSRPSGTGERLNTGELFF. The CDR3, as DNA: TGTGCCACCAGCAGACCCTCCGGGACAGGGGAGCGATTAAACACCGGGGAGCTGTTTTTT.

This rearrangement joins TRBV5-1 to TRBJ2-1; no clear D. CDR1 is SGHRS and CDR2 is YFSETQ in the germline V gene. This CDR3 comprises 14 residues. V was shortened by 4 bases and J by 7 bases, with 15 bases between the two germline ends. The CDR3 is CASSPELPPNEQFF. The CDR3 region has the DNA TGCGCCAGCAGCCCCGAGTTGCCTCCTAATGAGCAGTTCTTC.

The V and J genes are TRBV12-3 or TRBV12-4 and TRBJ2-7, with a tentative D call TRBD1 (6 bases). The ends were cut back, 5 bases at V and 7 bases at J, with 15 bases in the middle. The CDR3 has 13 amino acids. CDR3 sequence (DNA): TGTGCCAGCAGTCGAAGGACAGACAATGAGCAGTACTTC. It is translated as CASSRRTDNEQYF.

The chain links TRBV28 to TRBJ2-3; the D is unclear. Deletions cut 4 bases from V and 0 bases from J, with 8 bases between. CDR1 and CDR2 from the germline V gene are MDHEN and SYDVKM. CDR3 length equals 14 residues. CDR3: CASSSLVSTDTQYF. The DNA for the CDR3 is TGTGCCAGCAGTTCCCTCGTTAGCACAGATACGCAGTATTTT. Based on the CDR3 plus reference TRBV28 and TRBJ2-3, the full variable domain is DVKVTQSSRYLVKRTGEKVFLECVQDMDHENMFWYRQDPGLGLRLIYFSYDVKMKEKGDIPEGYSVSREKKERFSLILESASTNQTSMYLCASSSLVSTDTQYFGPGTRLTVL.

There are a few counts of this clonotype. V and J are TRBV4-1 and TRBJ2-3, with 15 bases identical to TRBD2. There are 16 residues in the CDR3. V was clipped by 2 bases and J by 5 bases; unmatched bases: 2. Germline lookup yields CDR1 MGHRA and CDR2 YSYEKL. This CDR3 is CASSQRGLAGGDTQYF. The CDR3 DNA sequence: TGCGCCAGCAGCCAAAGGGGACTAGCGGGGGGAGATACGCAGTATTTT.

This chain links TRBV2 with TRBJ2-5, with 12 bases that match TRBD2. The CDR3 is 15 amino acids. J lost 5 bases, V lost 4 bases, and 5 bases had no gene match. CDR1 is SNHLY, CDR2 FYNNEI, per germline. The CDR3 bases are TGTGCCAGCAGTGGACTAGCGGGGGTCTGGGAGACCCAGTACTTC. Amino acids: CASSGLAGVWETQYF. Variable domain in full (rest from reference TRBV2 and TRBJ2-5): EPEVTQTPSHQVTQMGQEVILRCVPISNHLYFYWYRQILGQKVEFLVSFYNNEISEKSEIFDDQFSVERPDGSNFTLKIRSTKLEDSAMYFCASSGLAGVWETQYFGPGTRLLVL.

This clonotype was observed a handful of times. This chain uses TRBV10-3 with TRBJ2-1, with 7 bases fitting TRBD1. With 4 bases clipped from V and 6 bases from J, the junction kept 15 bases outside the gene matches. CDR3 length: 17 amino acids. CDR1 ENHRY and CDR2 SYGVKD come from the germline V gene. The DNA for the CDR3 is TGTGCCATCAGTGGGCTCAGTCCCGACAGGGTACTCAATGAGCAGTTCTTC. Its protein is CAISGLSPDRVLNEQFF.

The chain joins TRBV5-6 to TRBJ2-7, with 7 positions matching TRBD1. TRBJ2-5 matches the DNA end more closely, so the J call is doubtful. This CDR3 comprises 14 residues. Germline assignment: CDR1 SGHDT and CDR2 YYEEEE. The CDR3 loop reads CASSLDTGEETQYF. In nucleotides, the CDR3 is TGTGCCAGCAGCTTGGATACAGGGGAAGAGACCCAGTACTTC.

CDR3 loop: CASSGLRGSEAFF. CDR3 in DNA: TGTGCCAGCAGTGGTTTAAGGGGGAGTGAAGCTTTCTTT. This rearrangement joins TRBV6-1 to TRBJ1-1, with a weak D call TRBD1 (6 bases). The CDR3 length is 13 residues. Trimming pared 4 bases from V and 7 bases from J, leaving 13 bases between. CDR1 is MNHNS and CDR2 is SASEGT in the germline V gene.

Comments on this clonotype: Germline and junction disagree at one end, which may indicate a read error. This rearrangement joins TRBV25-1 to TRBJ1-2, with D uncertain. CDR1 and CDR2 (germline): MGHDK, SYGVNS. CDR3 length: 13 amino acids. CDR3 sequence reads: CASSGQANYSYTF. CDR3 DNA sequence: TGTGCCAGCAGTGGACAAGCGAACTATAGCTACACCTTC.

This clonotype has more than one count but fewer than ten. V usage is TRBV27 and J usage is TRBJ1-6, with a weak D call TRBD1 (5 bases). The germline V and J ends were trimmed by 0 bases and 13 bases, with 13 bases remaining between them. Germline CDR1 MNHEY, CDR2 SMNVEV (reference sequence). CDR3 length equals 14 residues. The CDR3 coding sequence is TGTGCCAGCAGTTTATCGCCAGGGCTGGTGCCCCTCCACTTT. It encodes CASSLSPGLVPLHF.

The chain links TRBV7-9 to TRBJ2-5; perhaps TRBD2 as D (6 bases). The CDR3 runs to 13 residues. The V gene's germline CDR1 is SEHNR and CDR2 FQNEAQ (reference sequence). Trimming removed 4 bases from V and 5 bases from J, with 11 bases in between. The CDR3, as DNA: TGTGCCAGCAGCTCTCTAGCGTCGGAGACCCAGTACTTC. It is translated as CASSSLASETQYF.

The chain is built from TRBV20-1 and TRBJ2-7; TRBD2 might be the D (5 bases). The CDR3 contains 17 residues. V lost 0 bases and J 0 bases, leaving 18 bases between the germline ends. Per the germline V gene, CDR1 is DFQATT and CDR2 is SNEGSKA (reference sequence). The CDR3 region has the DNA TGCAGTGCTAGAGATCATGAGGGTGGCAGGACCTCCTACGAGCAGTACTTC. Translation: CSARDHEGGRTSYEQYF.

A single count supports this clonotype. This chain's CDR3 is CASSLSQQIRGEKLFF. The CDR3 bases are TGCGCCAGCAGCTTGTCCCAACAGATCCGAGGTGAAAAACTGTTTTTT. The V call is TRBV5-1, the J call TRBJ1-4; D is ambiguous. From germline, CDR1 is SGHRS and CDR2 YFSETQ. The CDR3 is 16 residues long. V was trimmed by 1 base and J by 7 bases, leaving 17 bases between them.

J is TRBJ2-3 and V is TRBV28; 8 bases line up with TRBD2. This CDR3 spans 16 amino acids. J gave up 1 base and V 8 bases, and 11 bases lay outside the gene matches. Per germline, CDR1 MDHEN and CDR2 SYDVKM. CDR3 residues: CASHTTWREGTDTQYF. The CDR3, as DNA: TGTGCCAGCCATACGACCTGGCGGGAGGGCACAGATACGCAGTATTTT.